This is a list of T cell receptor beta chains from one sample in a study of blood T cell repertoires in COVID-19. Libraries were prepared by immunoSEQ multiplex PCR; TCRdb keeps only in-frame clonotypes and omits some of them. Altogether roughly 70,000 clones are present, around 87% being singletons, with the ten largest covering approximately 28%. The sequencing input was peripheral blood. The receptors come from a woman aged 80 or over with active or convalescent COVID-19. Each CDR3 is given with its conserved first and last residue. Fields, in order: V gene, clone size, D gene, J gene, CDR3 protein, CDR3 DNA. D genes are given only for firm matches. A row's size may be missing; if present it is once, few, many or a size class.

V gene: TRBV7-2
clone size: few
D gene: TRBD1
J gene: TRBJ2-7
CDR3 protein: CASSLLGTGFEQYF
CDR3 DNA: TGTGCCAGCAGCTTACTTGGGACAGGGTTCGAGCAGTACTTC

V gene: TRBV12-3/TRBV12-4
clone size: -
D gene: -
J gene: TRBJ2-5
CDR3 protein: CASSLSSTETQYF
CDR3 DNA: TGTGCCAGCAGTTTATCTAGTACGGAGACCCAGTACTTC

V gene: TRBV4-3
clone size: -
D gene: -
J gene: TRBJ2-7
CDR3 protein: CASSQGIRGIYEQYF
CDR3 DNA: TGCGCCAGCAGCCAAGGGATCCGAGGGATCTACGAGCAGTACTTC

V gene: TRBV27
clone size: -
D gene: -
J gene: TRBJ1-1
CDR3 protein: CASSLSIAGLTEAFF
CDR3 DNA: TGTGCCAGCAGTTTATCGATCGCAGGACTCACTGAAGCTTTCTTT

V gene: TRBV6-5
clone size: -
D gene: -
J gene: TRBJ1-1
CDR3 protein: CASSMETSNTEAFF
CDR3 DNA: TGTGCCAGCAGTATGGAGACTTCGAACACTGAAGCTTTCTTT

V gene: TRBV10-3
clone size: -
D gene: -
J gene: TRBJ1-2
CDR3 protein: CAISAGFIMDYTF
CDR3 DNA: TGTGCCATCAGTGCAGGGTTTATTATGGACTACACCTTC

V gene: TRBV9
clone size: -
D gene: -
J gene: TRBJ2-5
CDR3 protein: CASSPKLMRGGEETQYF
CDR3 DNA: TGTGCCAGCAGCCCAAAGCTTATGCGGGGCGGGGAAGAGACCCAGTACTTC

V gene: TRBV11-2
clone size: -
D gene: TRBD2
J gene: TRBJ2-5
CDR3 protein: CASSLGAGGAETQYF
CDR3 DNA: TGTGCCAGCAGCTTAGGAGCGGGGGGGGCAGAGACCCAGTACTTC

V gene: TRBV21-1
clone size: -
D gene: -
J gene: TRBJ2-2
CDR3 protein: CASSKARDRQTALSTGELFF
CDR3 DNA: TGTGCCAGCAGCAAAGCGAGGGACAGGCAGACGGCTCTTAGCACCGGGGAGCTGTTTTTT

V gene: TRBV6-2/TRBV6-3
clone size: few
D gene: -
J gene: TRBJ2-7
CDR3 protein: CASSDGEVSYEQYF
CDR3 DNA: TGTGCCAGCAGTGACGGGGAGGTGTCCTACGAGCAGTACTTC

V gene: TRBV21-1
clone size: -
D gene: -
J gene: TRBJ2-2
CDR3 protein: CASSKGTGETGELFF
CDR3 DNA: TGTGCCAGCAGCAAAGGGACAGGGGAAACCGGGGAGCTGTTTTTT

V gene: TRBV7-2
clone size: few
D gene: -
J gene: TRBJ1-1
CDR3 protein: CASSLAQGTEAFF
CDR3 DNA: TGTGCCAGCAGCTTAGCACAGGGCACTGAAGCTTTCTTT

V gene: TRBV7-2
clone size: -
D gene: TRBD2
J gene: TRBJ2-1
CDR3 protein: CASSDQRGLSEQFF
CDR3 DNA: TGTGCCAGCAGTGACCAGCGGGGTTTATCGGAGCAGTTCTTC